These 19 T cell receptor beta chains share one sample of origin, sequenced in a study of vaccination and CD4 T cells after COVID-19. The Oncomine TCR Beta short-read assay was applied to DNA of cultured CD4+ T cells. TCRdb processed the PCR reads anew with MiXCR; each CDR3 protein has one entry. This sample carries about 10,000 distinct CDR3 sequences, around 60% of them seen once, and the ten largest clones take more than 20%. The antigens these receptors bind are not known. Treatment meaning: approximately 11-day PBMC culture with coronavirus spike peptide pools or control peptides (ViraFEST assay). Input material: CD4+ T cells from blood, cultured in vitro. The receptors derive from a human donor who had recovered from COVID-19.

The V gene is TRBV11-2, the J gene TRBJ2-3; 7 nucleotides match TRBD2. Germline CDR1 is SGHAT and CDR2 is FQNNGV. Trimming took 5 bases from V and 3 from J; bases not matched to a gene: 8. The CDR3 loop spans 15 amino acids. The CDR3 region is CASSPGGLSTDTQYF. The DNA for the CDR3 is TGTGCCAGCAGCCCCGGGGGGTTGTCGACAGATACGCAGTATTTT. The full variable domain, in which reference TRBV11-2 and TRBJ2-3 provide the parts outside the CDR3, is EAGVAQSPRYKIIEKRQSVAFWCNPISGHATLYWYQQILGQGPKLLIQFQNNGVVDDSQLPKDRFSAERLKGVDSTLKIQPAKLEDSAVYLCASSPGGLSTDTQYFGPGTRLTVL.

The chain carries TRBV11-3 and TRBJ1-1, with 8 bases matching TRBD1. CDR3 length: 16 residues. The V segment lost 1 base and the J segment 4 bases; nucleotides outside the gene matches: 8. Per the germline V gene, CDR1 is SGHNT and CDR2 is YENEEA. The CDR3 nucleotides read TGTGCCAGCAGCTTAGGTGCGGACAGGGAAGGCACTGAAGCTTTCTTT. Amino acid sequence: CASSLGADREGTEAFF.

This clonotype appeared a single time. This rearrangement joins TRBV5-6 to TRBJ1-2, with a possible D match to TRBD1 (5 bases). Trimming took off 4 bases at V and 7 bases at J, with 14 bases between the two ends. The CDR3 extends over 13 amino acids. Germline V CDR1 and CDR2: SGHDT, YYEEEE. CDR3 in DNA: TGTGCCAGCAGCCGTCCGGGGCGAAGTGGCTACACCTTC. As protein: CASSRPGRSGYTF.

The CDR3 coding sequence is TGTGCCAGCACAGCTAGCGGGTTAGATTCTACGCAGTATTTT. Its protein is CASTASGLDSTQYF. The chain combines TRBV2 with TRBJ2-3; TRBD2 aligns across 8 bases. CDR3 length: 14 amino acids. Looked up from germline, CDR1 is SNHLY and CDR2 is FYNNEI. V shed 7 bases, J shed 8 bases, and the junction held 11 bases outside the gene matches. Based on the CDR3 plus reference TRBV2 and TRBJ2-3, the full variable domain is EPEVTQTPSHQVTQMGQEVILRCVPISNHLYFYWYRQILGQKVEFLVSFYNNEISEKSEIFDDQFSVERPDGSNFTLKIRSTKLEDSAMYFCASTASGLDSTQYFGPGTRLTVL.

V usage is TRBV20-1 and J usage is TRBJ1-2, with D possibly being TRBD1 (5 bases). The CDR3 extends over 11 amino acids. V lost 3 bases, J lost 8 bases, and 10 bases lay in between. The germline V gene encodes CDR1 DFQATT and CDR2 SNEGSKA (reference sequence). The CDR3 DNA is TGCAGTGCTAGGGGGGTCTGGGGCTACACCTTC. Amino acid sequence: CSARGVWGYTF.

The chain employs TRBV14 and TRBJ2-7; D is uncertain. Germline V gene sequence: CDR1 SGHDN, CDR2 FVKESK. Trimming removed 1 base from V and 6 bases from J, with 7 bases in between. This CDR3 has 12 amino acids. The CDR3 DNA reads as TGTGCCAGCAGCCAAGGTCGGGCCGAGCAGTACTTC. Translating it yields CASSQGRAEQYF. Looking up the rest from reference TRBV14 and TRBJ2-7 gives the full variable domain: EAGVTQFPSHSVIEKGQTVTLRCDPISGHDNLYWYRRVMGKEIKFLLHFVKESKQDESGMPNNRFLAERTGGTYSTLKVQPAELEDSGVYFCASSQGRAEQYFGPGTRLTVT.

This clonotype showed up just once. The chain recombines TRBV5-4 with TRBJ2-7, with 7 positions matching TRBD1. The V segment lost 3 bases and the J segment 3 bases; nucleotides outside the gene matches: 6. From germline, CDR1 is SGHNT and CDR2 YYREEE (reference sequence). The CDR3 totals 14 residues. This CDR3 is CASSWKGQSYEQYF. Here the CDR3 DNA reads TGTGCCAGCAGCTGGAAGGGACAGAGCTACGAGCAGTACTTC.

The rearrangement links TRBV27 to TRBJ1-6, with 9 positions matching TRBD1. With V trimmed by 3 bases and J by 7 bases, 4 bases remained unmatched. Germline CDR1 MNHEY, CDR2 SMNVEV (reference sequence). The CDR3 is made up of 15 amino acids. In DNA, the CDR3 is TGTGCCAGCAGTTTCGGGGGGACAGGGAATTCACCCCTCCACTTT. Amino acids: CASSFGGTGNSPLHF.

V and J are TRBV20-1 and TRBJ2-6; D remains unclear. Trimming shortened V by 5 bases and J by 6 bases, and 14 bases separated the two germline ends. This CDR3 contains 14 residues. Looked up from germline, CDR1 is DFQATT and CDR2 is SNEGSKA (reference sequence). CDR3 sequence: CSAHPASSANVLTF. As DNA, the CDR3 is TGCAGTGCTCACCCGGCTTCTTCGGCCAACGTCCTGACTTTC.

This clonotype was detected a few times. The genes are TRBV2 and TRBJ2-7, with no clear D. The CDR3 length is 14 residues. Trimming removed 6 bases from V and 2 bases from J, with 14 bases in between. The V gene's germline CDR1 is SNHLY and CDR2 FYNNEI. The DNA for the CDR3 is TGTGCCAGCAGCGCCCTAGGGTCTCCCTACGAGCAGTACTTC. It specifies CASSALGSPYEQYF.

In this sample, this clonotype turned up a few times. The chain uses TRBV19 and TRBJ1-5; D not certain. From germline, CDR1 is LNHDA and CDR2 SQIVND (reference sequence). There are 15 residues in the CDR3. V lost 1 base and J lost 1, with 8 bases in between. In DNA form, the CDR3 reads TGTGCCAGTAGTATAGGCCCCGGGAGCAATCAGCCCCAGCATTTT. Translating gives CASSIGPGSNQPQHF.

The rearrangement joins TRBV20-1 to TRBJ2-7; D gene uncertain. The CDR3 consists of 14 residues. V was trimmed by 2 bases and J by 2 bases, leaving 13 bases between them. Per germline, CDR1 DFQATT and CDR2 SNEGSKA (reference sequence). CDR3 nucleotide sequence: TGCAGTGCTAGACGTCTTGGTGGTACCTACGAGCAGTACTTC. As protein: CSARRLGGTYEQYF.

This chain uses TRBV12-3 or TRBV12-4 with TRBJ1-5; D gene uncertain. The germline V and J ends were trimmed by 6 bases and 11 bases, with 14 bases remaining between them. The CDR3 extends over 12 amino acids. The CDR3 sequence is CASSPSDSAQHF. CDR3 nucleotide sequence: TGTGCCAGCAGCCCCTCAGATAGCGCCCAGCATTTT.

This clonotype has just a few counts. The CDR3 DNA reads as TGTGCCAGCAGTTCCAATTATCGGTATGAGCAGTTCTTC. It specifies CASSSNYRYEQFF. The V and J genes are TRBV27 and TRBJ2-1, with D hard to call. Germline CDR1 MNHEY, CDR2 SMNVEV (reference sequence). V lost 4 bases and J 8 bases, leaving 12 bases between the germline ends. The CDR3 sequence is 13 residues long.

The chain couples TRBV4-1 to TRBJ2-3, with 10 bases that match TRBD2. With 4 bases clipped from V and 1 base from J, the junction kept 11 bases outside the gene matches. The CDR3 covers 18 residues. In germline, CDR1 is MGHRA, CDR2 YSYEKL. CDR3 sequence: CASSPWASGGAGTDTQYF. The CDR3 DNA reads TGCGCCAGCAGCCCCTGGGCTAGCGGGGGCGCTGGCACAGATACGCAGTATTTT.

The chain combines TRBV20-1 with TRBJ1-5; 8 nucleotides line up with TRBD1. Germline V gives CDR1 DFQATT, CDR2 SNEGSKA (reference sequence). Trimming removed 6 bases from V and 5 bases from J; junction bases left unmatched: 15. The CDR3 totals 16 residues. CDR3 sequence: CSAAGPSTGDYQPQHF. DNA of the CDR3: TGCAGTGCCGCAGGCCCTTCGACAGGGGATTATCAGCCCCAGCATTTT.

The table lists this clonotype with a count of one. The rearrangement uses TRBV15 and TRBJ1-2, with D uncertain. Per germline, CDR1 LNHNV and CDR2 YYDKDF (reference sequence). V lost 1 base and J 0 bases, leaving 0 bases between the germline ends. The CDR3 has 12 residues. CDR3 in amino acids: CATSRANYGYTF. In nucleotides, the CDR3 is TGTGCCACCAGCAGAGCTAACTATGGCTACACCTTC.

This chain links TRBV29-1 with TRBJ2-5, with D tentatively TRBD2 (6 bases). CDR1 and CDR2 (germline): SQVTM, ANQGSEA. The CDR3 is 13 amino acids. Trimming removed 3 bases at V and 4 bases at J, with 12 bases between. The CDR3 here is CSVEATGAETQYF. The DNA of the CDR3 is TGCAGCGTTGAGGCAACGGGAGCAGAGACCCAGTACTTC.

This clonotype appeared a single time. The chain has TRBV6-1 and TRBJ1-2; D perhaps matches TRBD1 (6 bases). The CDR3 is 15 residues long. The germline V gene encodes CDR1 MNHNS and CDR2 SASEGT. V was trimmed by 6 bases and J by 5 bases, leaving 19 bases between them. This CDR3 reads CASRKTGTTTYGYTF. Written as DNA, the CDR3 is TGTGCCAGCAGGAAGACCGGGACAACTACATATGGCTACACCTTC.